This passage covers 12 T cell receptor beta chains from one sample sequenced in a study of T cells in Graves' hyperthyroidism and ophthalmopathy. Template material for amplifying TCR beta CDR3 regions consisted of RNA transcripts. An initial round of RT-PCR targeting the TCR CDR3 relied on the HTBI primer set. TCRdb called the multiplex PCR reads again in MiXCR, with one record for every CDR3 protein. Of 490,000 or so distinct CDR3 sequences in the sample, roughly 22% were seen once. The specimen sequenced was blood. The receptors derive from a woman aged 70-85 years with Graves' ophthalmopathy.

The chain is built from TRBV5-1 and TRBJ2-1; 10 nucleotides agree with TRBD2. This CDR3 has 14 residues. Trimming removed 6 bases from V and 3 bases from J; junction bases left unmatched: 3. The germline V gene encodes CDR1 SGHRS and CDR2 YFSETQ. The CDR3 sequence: CASNLAGVYNEQFF. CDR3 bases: TGCGCCAGCAATCTAGCGGGAGTCTACAATGAGCAGTTCTTC. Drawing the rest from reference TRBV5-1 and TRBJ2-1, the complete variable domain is KAGVTQTPRYLIKTRGQQVTLSCSPISGHRSVSWYQQTPGQGLQFLFEYFSETQRNKGNFPGRFSGRQFSNSRSEMNVSTLELGDSALYLCASNLAGVYNEQFFGPGTRLTVL.

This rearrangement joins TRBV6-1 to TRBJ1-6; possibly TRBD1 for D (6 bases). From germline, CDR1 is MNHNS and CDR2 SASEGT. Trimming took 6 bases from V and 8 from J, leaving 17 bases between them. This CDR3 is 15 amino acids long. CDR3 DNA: TGTGCCAGCAGCCGGGGGCCCCCATCACATTCACCCCTCCACTTT. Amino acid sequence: CASSRGPPSHSPLHF.

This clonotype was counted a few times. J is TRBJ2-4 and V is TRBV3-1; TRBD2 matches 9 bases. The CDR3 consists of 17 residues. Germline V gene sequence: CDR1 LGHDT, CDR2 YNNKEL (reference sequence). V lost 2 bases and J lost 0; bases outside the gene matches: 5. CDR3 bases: TGTGCCAGCAGCCAACGTCTAGCGGGAAAAGCCAAAAACATTCAGTACTTC. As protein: CASSQRLAGKAKNIQYF.

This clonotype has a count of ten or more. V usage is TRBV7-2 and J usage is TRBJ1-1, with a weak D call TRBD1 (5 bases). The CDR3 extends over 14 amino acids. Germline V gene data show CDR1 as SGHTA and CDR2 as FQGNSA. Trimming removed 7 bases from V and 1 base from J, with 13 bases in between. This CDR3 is CASNVRGSNTEAFF. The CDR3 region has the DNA TGTGCCAGCAACGTCCGGGGGTCGAACACTGAAGCTTTCTTT.

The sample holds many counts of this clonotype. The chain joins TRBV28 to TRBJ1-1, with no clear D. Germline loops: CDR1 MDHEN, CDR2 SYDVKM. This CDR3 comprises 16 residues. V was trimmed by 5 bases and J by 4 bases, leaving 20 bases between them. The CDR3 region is CASSPINGRLGTEAFF. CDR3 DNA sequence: TGTGCCAGCAGTCCGATAAATGGACGGTTGGGCACTGAAGCTTTCTTT. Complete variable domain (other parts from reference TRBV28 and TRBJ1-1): DVKVTQSSRYLVKRTGEKVFLECVQDMDHENMFWYRQDPGLGLRLIYFSYDVKMKEKGDIPEGYSVSREKKERFSLILESASTNQTSMYLCASSPINGRLGTEAFFGQGTRLTVV.

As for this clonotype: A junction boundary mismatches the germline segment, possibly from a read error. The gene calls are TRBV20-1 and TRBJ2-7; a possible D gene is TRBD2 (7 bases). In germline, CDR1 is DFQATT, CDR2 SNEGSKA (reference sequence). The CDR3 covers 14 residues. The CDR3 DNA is TGCAGTGCAAGAGGGAGGGGGAGTCTGAACGAGCAGTACTTC. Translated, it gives CSARGRGSLNEQYF.

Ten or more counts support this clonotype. CDR3 sequence (DNA): TGTGCCAGCAGCGGCGACGAACCAGCGGGAAGCCCCTACGAGCAGTACTTC. Its protein is CASSGDEPAGSPYEQYF. V usage is TRBV7-9 and J usage is TRBJ2-7; TRBD2 agrees at 7 bases. Unmatched junction bases numbered 15, after V lost 5 bases and J lost 2 bases. CDR1 and CDR2 (germline): SEHNR, FQNEAQ (reference sequence). The CDR3 consists of 17 residues.

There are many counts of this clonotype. This CDR3 reads CASSFILGQGLFYGYTF. CDR3 nucleotides: TGTGCCAGCAGCTTCATTTTGGGACAGGGTCTTTTCTATGGCTACACCTTC. This rearrangement joins TRBV7-2 to TRBJ1-2; 9 positions agree with TRBD1. From germline, CDR1 is SGHTA and CDR2 FQGNSA. The CDR3 loop spans 17 amino acids. Trimming removed 3 bases from V and 4 bases from J; junction bases left unmatched: 12.

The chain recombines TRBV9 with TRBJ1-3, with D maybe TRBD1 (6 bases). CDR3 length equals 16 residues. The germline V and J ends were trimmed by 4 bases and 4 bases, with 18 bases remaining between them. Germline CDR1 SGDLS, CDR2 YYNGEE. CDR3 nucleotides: TGTGCCAGCAGCTCCACCGGGACATATTCCGGAAACACCATATATTTT. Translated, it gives CASSSTGTYSGNTIYF.

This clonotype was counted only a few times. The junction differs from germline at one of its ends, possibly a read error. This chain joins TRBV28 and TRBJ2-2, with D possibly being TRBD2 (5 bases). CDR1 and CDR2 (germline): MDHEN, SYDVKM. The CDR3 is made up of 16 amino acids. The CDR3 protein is CASSPPPEVNTGEPFF. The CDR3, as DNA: TGTGCCAGCAGTCCCCCCCCGGAGGTGAACACCGGGGAGCCGTTTTTT. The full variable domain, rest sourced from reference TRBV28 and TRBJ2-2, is DVKVTQSSRYLVKRTGEKVFLECVQDMDHENMFWYRQDPGLGLRLIYFSYDVKMKEKGDIPEGYSVSREKKERFSLILESASTNQTSMYLCASSPPPEVNTGEPFFGEGSRLTVL.

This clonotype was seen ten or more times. CDR3 nucleotide sequence: TGTGCCAGCAGTGAAGGTTTGGGCAGGGCACACAATGAGCAGTTCTTC. Amino acid sequence: CASSEGLGRAHNEQFF. The chain employs TRBV6-1 and TRBJ2-1, with D possibly matching TRBD1 (5 bases). Between the trimmed V and J ends, which lost 1 base and 5 bases, there was a span of 15 bases. The CDR3 spans 16 residues. CDR1 and CDR2 (germline): MNHNS, SASEGT.

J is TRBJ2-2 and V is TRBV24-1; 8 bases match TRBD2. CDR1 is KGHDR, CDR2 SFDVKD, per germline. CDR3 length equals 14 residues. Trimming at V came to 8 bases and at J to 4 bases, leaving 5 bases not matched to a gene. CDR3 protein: CATNSGRATGELFF. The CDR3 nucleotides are TGTGCCACCAATTCCGGGAGGGCCACCGGGGAGCTGTTTTTT.